A selection of T cell receptor beta chains follows, all from one sample in a study of vaccination and CD4 T cells after COVID-19. No antigen has been assigned to these receptors. TCRdb recomputed calls from the PCR reads with MiXCR, one row per CDR3 protein. The sample lists some 5,700 distinct CDR3 sequences; 35% to 50% were seen once. The sample taken for sequencing was CD4+ T cells from blood, cultured in vitro. The receptors derive from a human donor in good health. The CDR3 runs from the conserved cysteine through the conserved F or W. D genes are given only for firm matches. The listing skips clone size in some rows; elsewhere it reads once, few, many or a size class.

>few|.|TRBV6-1|TRBJ1-2
TGTGCCAGCAGTGAAGAAGTCAGAACCTATGGCTACACCTTC
CASSEEVRTYGYTF
>.|TRBD1|TRBV20-1|TRBJ2-6
TGCAGTGCTGCCGGGACAGGGAGGGTTGGGGCCAACGTCCTGACTTTC
CSAAGTGRVGANVLTF
>few|.|TRBV11-2|TRBJ1-6
TGTGCCAGCAACCAGGAAGTGTCACCCCTCCACTTT
CASNQEVSPLHF
>.|.|TRBV7-9|TRBJ2-5
TGTGCCAGCAGCTGGGGCCAAGAGACCCAGTACTTC
CASSWGQETQYF
>.|.|TRBV6-1|TRBJ2-7
TGTGCCAGCAGTCACAGGCAGGAGTACGAGCAGTACTTC
CASSHRQEYEQYF
>.|.|TRBV5-1|TRBJ1-2
TGCGCCAGCAGCTTGGGCGGTAACTATGGCTACACCTTC
CASSLGGNYGYTF
>few|.|TRBV7-9|TRBJ1-1
TGTGCCAGCAGCTTAGACGACACTGAAGCTTTCTTT
CASSLDDTEAFF
>.|.|TRBV21-1|TRBJ1-5
TGTGCCAGCAGCAACCCGGGGTGGCCCCAGCATTTT
CASSNPGWPQHF
>large|TRBD1|TRBV7-3|TRBJ2-3
TGTGCCAGCAGCATCACAGGGGGCACAGATACGCAGTATTTT
CASSITGGTDTQYF
>few|.|TRBV7-3|TRBJ1-6
TGTGCCAGCAGCTTATTGATGAATTCACCCCTCCACTTT
CASSLLMNSPLHF
>.|TRBD1|TRBV19|TRBJ2-1
TGTGCCAGTAGTATAGGACAGGGGGAGCAGTTCTTC
CASSIGQGEQFF
>.|.|TRBV15|TRBJ2-1
TGTGCCACCAGCAGACCCCTGGTTGAGCGGAACAATGAGCAGTTCTTC
CATSRPLVERNNEQFF
>few|.|TRBV6-5|TRBJ1-1
TGTGCCAGCAGTTGGGATGGGGCGGGGAACACTGAAGCTTTCTTT
CASSWDGAGNTEAFF
>.|.|TRBV12-3/TRBV12-4|TRBJ1-5
TGTGCCAGCAGGGGGTCGCTAAGCAATCAGCCCCAGCATTTT
CASRGSLSNQPQHF
>.|TRBD1|TRBV27|TRBJ1-6
TGTGCCAGCAGTTCTCCTTCACAGGGGTATAATTCACCCCTCCACTTT
CASSSPSQGYNSPLHF
>.|.|TRBV3-1|TRBJ2-5
TGTGCCAGCAGCCAAATGGGGGTACAAGAGACCCAGTACTTC
CASSQMGVQETQYF
>.|.|TRBV12-3/TRBV12-4|TRBJ1-2
TGTGCCAGCAGTAGCGACAAATGGGATGGCTACACCTTC
CASSSDKWDGYTF
>.|.|TRBV15|TRBJ1-1
TGTGCCACCAGCAGAGATAAAGGGGGAACTGAAGCTTTCTTT
CATSRDKGGTEAFF
>few|TRBD1|TRBV25-1|TRBJ1-2
TGTGCCAGCAGTGAACAGGGGGCGTATGGCTACACCTTC
CASSEQGAYGYTF
>few|TRBD1|TRBV20-1|TRBJ1-2
TGCAGTGCTACCCAAGACAGGGGAAACTATGGCTACACCTTC
CSATQDRGNYGYTF
>.|.|TRBV5-6|TRBJ1-2
TGTGCCAGCAGCTTTAAATCCCGACATGGCTACACCTTC
CASSFKSRHGYTF
>.|TRBD1|TRBV27|TRBJ1-6
TGTGCCAGCAGTCTCAGACAGGGCCTCCTCTTGAATAATTCACCCCTCCACTTT
CASSLRQGLLLNNSPLHF
>.|.|TRBV6-1|TRBJ2-7
TGTGCCAGCAGCCAGGGCCTCAACGAGCAGTACTTC
CASSQGLNEQYF
>once|.|TRBV27|TRBJ2-1
TGTGCCAGCAGTTTATCGATTCACAGGGGGGGAGGCAATGAGCAGTTCTTC
CASSLSIHRGGGNEQFF
>.|TRBD1|TRBV12-3/TRBV12-4|TRBJ1-1
TGTGCCAGCAGTACGGGGACAGGCCCCTATGAAGCTTTCTTT
CASSTGTGPYEAFF